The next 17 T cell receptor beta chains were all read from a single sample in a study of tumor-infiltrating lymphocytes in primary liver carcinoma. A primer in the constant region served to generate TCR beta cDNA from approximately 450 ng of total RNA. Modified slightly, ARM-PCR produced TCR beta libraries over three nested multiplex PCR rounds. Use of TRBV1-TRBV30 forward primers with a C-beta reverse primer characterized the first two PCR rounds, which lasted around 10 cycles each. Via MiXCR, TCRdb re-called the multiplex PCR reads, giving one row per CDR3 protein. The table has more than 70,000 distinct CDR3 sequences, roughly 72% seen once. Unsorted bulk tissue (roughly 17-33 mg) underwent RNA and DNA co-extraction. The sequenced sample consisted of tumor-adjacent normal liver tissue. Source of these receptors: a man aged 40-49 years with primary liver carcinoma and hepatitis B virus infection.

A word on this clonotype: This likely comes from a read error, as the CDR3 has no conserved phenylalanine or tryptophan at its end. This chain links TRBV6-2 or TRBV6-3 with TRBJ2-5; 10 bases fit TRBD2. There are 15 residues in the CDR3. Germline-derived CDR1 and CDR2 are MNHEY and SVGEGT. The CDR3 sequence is CVSSYGTSDQETQYI. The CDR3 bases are TGTGTCAGCAGTTACGGGACTAGCGACCAAGAGACCCAGTACATC.

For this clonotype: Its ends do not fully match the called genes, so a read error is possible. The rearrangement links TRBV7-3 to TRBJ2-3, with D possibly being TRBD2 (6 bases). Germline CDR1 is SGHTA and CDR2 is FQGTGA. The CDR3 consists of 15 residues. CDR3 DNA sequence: TGTACCAGCAGCCGTAGGGGAGGTTCCACAGATACGCAGTATTTT. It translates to CTSSRRGGSTDTQYF.

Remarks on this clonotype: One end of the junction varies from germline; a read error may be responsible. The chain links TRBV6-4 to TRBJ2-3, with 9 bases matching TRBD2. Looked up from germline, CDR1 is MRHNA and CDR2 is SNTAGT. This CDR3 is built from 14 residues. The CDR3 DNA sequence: TGTGCCAGCGGTGTTAGCGGGAGCACGGATACGCAGTATTTT. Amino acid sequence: CASGVSGSTDTQYF.

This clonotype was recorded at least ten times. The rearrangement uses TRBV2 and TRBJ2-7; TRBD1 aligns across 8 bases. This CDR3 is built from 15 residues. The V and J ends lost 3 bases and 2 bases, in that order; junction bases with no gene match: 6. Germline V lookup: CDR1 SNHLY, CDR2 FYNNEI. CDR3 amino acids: CASSENPGGPYEQYF. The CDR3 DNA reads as TGTGCCAGCAGTGAGAACCCAGGGGGCCCCTACGAGCAGTACTTC.

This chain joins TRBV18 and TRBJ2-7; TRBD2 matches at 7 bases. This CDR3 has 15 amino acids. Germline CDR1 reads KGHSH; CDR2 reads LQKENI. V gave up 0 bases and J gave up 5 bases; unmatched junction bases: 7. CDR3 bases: TGTGCCAGCTCACCACCAGGGACTATCGGAAACGAGCAGTACTTC. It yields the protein CASSPPGTIGNEQYF.

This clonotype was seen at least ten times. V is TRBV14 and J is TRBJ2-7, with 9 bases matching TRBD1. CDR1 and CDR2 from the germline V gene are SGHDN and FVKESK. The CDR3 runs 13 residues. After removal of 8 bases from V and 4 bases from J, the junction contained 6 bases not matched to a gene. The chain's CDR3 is CASGTGIFYEQYF. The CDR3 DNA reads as TGTGCCAGCGGGACAGGGATTTTTTACGAGCAGTACTTC.

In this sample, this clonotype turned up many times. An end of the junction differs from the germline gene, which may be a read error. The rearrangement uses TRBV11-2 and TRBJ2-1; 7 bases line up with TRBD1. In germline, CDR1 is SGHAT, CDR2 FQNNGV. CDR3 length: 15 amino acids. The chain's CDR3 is CATSSRGEGADEQSF. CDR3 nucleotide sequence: TGTGCCACCTCCTCACGGGGCGAGGGGGCGGATGAGCAGTCCTTC. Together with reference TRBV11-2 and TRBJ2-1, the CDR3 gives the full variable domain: EAGVAQSPRYKIIEKRQSVAFWCNPISGHATLYWYQQILGQGPKLLIQFQNNGVVDDSQLPKDRFSAERLKGVDSTLKIQPAKLEDSAVYLCATSSRGEGADEQSFGPGTRLTVL.

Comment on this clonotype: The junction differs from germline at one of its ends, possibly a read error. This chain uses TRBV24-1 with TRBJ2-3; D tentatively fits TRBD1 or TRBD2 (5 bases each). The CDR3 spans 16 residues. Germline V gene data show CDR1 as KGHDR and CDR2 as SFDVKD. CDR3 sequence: CATSDFGRESTDKQYF. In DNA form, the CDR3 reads TGTGCCACCAGTGATTTTGGCAGGGAGAGCACAGATAAGCAGTATTTT.

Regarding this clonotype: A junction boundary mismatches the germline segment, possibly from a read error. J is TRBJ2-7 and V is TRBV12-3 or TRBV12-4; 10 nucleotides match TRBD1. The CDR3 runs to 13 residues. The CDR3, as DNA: TGTGCTAGCAGTGAGACAGGGGGCTACGAGCGGTACTTC. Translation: CASSETGGYERYF.

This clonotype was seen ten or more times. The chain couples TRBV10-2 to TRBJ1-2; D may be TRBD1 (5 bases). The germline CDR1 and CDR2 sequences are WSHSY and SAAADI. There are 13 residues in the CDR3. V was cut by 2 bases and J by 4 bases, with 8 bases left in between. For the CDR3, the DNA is TGCGCCAGCAGTGAGGAGGGGCTCTATGGCTACACCTTC. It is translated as CASSEEGLYGYTF.

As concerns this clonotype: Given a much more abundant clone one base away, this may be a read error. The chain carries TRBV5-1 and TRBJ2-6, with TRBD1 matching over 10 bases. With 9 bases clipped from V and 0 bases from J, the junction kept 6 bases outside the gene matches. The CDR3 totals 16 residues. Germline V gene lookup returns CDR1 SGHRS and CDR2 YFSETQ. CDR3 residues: CATSTGGCSGANVLTF. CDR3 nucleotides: TGCGCCACCTCGACAGGGGGCTGCTCTGGGGCCAACGTCCTGACTTTC. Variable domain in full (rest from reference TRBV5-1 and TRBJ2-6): KAGVTQTPRYLIKTRGQQVTLSCSPISGHRSVSWYQQTPGQGLQFLFEYFSETQRNKGNFPGRFSGRQFSNSRSEMNVSTLELGDSALYLCATSTGGCSGANVLTFGAGSRLTVL.

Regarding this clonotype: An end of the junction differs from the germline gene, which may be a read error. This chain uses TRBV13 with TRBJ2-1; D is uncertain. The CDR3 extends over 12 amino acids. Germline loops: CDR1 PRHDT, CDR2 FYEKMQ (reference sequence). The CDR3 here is CASSSLLNEQIF. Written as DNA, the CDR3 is TGTGCCAGCAGCTCACTGCTCAATGAGCAGATCTTC.

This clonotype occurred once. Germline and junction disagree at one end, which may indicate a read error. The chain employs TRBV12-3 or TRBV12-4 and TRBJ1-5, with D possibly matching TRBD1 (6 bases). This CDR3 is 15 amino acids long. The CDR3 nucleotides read TGTGCCAGCAGTCCAGCAGGGGATAGCAATCAGTCCCAGCATTTT. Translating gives CASSPAGDSNQSQHF.

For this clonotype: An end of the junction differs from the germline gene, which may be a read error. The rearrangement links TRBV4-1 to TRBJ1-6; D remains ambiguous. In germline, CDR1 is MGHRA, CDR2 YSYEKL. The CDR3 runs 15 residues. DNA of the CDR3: TGCGCCAGCGGCCAAGGAACCGCGGGGAACTCACCCCTCCACTTT. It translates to CASGQGTAGNSPLHF.

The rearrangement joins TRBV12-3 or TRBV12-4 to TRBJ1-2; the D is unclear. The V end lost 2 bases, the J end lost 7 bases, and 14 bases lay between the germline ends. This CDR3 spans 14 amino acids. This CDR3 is CASSLLVPPGGYTF. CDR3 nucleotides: TGTGCCAGCAGTTTATTGGTCCCGCCGGGTGGCTACACCTTC.

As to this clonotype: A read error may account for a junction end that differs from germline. CDR3 nucleotides: TGCGCCAGCAGCCCCCGTCGGGGGGTGATGAACACCGGGAAGCTGTTTTTT. Translation: CASSPRRGVMNTGKLFF. The rearrangement uses TRBV5-6 and TRBJ2-2; TRBD2 aligns across 7 bases. Germline V gene lookup returns CDR1 SGHDT and CDR2 YYEEEE. This CDR3 is built from 17 residues.

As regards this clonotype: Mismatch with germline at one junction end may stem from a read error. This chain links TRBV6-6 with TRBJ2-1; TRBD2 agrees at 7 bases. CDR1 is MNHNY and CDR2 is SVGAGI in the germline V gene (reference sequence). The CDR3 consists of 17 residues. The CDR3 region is CASSYSATGGIYNEQFF. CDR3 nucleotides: TGTGCCAGCAGTTACTCCGCGACCGGGGGGATCTACAACGAGCAGTTCTTC.